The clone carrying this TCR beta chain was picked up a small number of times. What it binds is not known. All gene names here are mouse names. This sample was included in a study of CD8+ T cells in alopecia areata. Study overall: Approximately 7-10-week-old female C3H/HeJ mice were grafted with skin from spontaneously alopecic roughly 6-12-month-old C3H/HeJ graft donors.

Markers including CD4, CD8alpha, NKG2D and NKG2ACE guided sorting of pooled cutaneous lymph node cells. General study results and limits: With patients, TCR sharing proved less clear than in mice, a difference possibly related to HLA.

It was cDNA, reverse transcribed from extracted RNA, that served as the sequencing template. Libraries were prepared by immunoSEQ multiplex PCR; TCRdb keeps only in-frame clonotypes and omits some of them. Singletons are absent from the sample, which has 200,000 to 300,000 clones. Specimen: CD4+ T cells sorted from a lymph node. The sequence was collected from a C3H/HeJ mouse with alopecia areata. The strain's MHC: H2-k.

Incomplete CDR3 DNA: TGTGCCAGCAGTGTGACAGGGCAAGAC. Translation: CASSVTGQD. The entire CDR3 sequence reads CASSVTGQDTQYF. The chain has TRBV13-1 and TRBJ2-5, with 7 nucleotides matching TRBD1. The CDR3 is cut off 4 residues early in the read; its end comes from the germline J gene. Germline CDR1 and CDR2: NSHNY and SYGAGN. The ends lost 3 bases at V and 3 bases at J; junction bases unmatched: 1. CDR3 size: 13 residues.